The clone carrying this T cell receptor beta chain was seen more than once but under ten times. Its antigen is unidentified. The data were taken from a study of identical twins. Study-wide results and limits: Within cord blood, abundant beta clonotypes carried fewer insertions, but memory repertoires showed no such trend. Analyses of zero insertions could, in part, be confounded by invariant MAIT and iNKT cells. Out-of-frame beta chain sequences displayed weaker excess sharing between twins.

One entry per CDR3 protein, called by TCRdb with MiXCR from the 5' RACE reads. This sample has around 280,000 distinct CDR3 sequences; under 9% occur once, and the top ten carry more than 2%. These data were likewise used in another study, on yellow fever vaccine responses in identical twins.

The clonotype originates from a woman aged 18-29 years in good health. Sequencing input: memory (CD45RO+) T cells sorted from blood.

DNA of the CDR3: TGTGCCAGTAGCGGACAGGGACGAAATCAGCCCCAGCATTTT. Encoded protein: CASSGQGRNQPQHF. This rearrangement joins TRBV19 to TRBJ1-5, with 8 bases matching TRBD1. Unmatched junction bases numbered 5, after V lost 6 bases and J lost 4 bases. Germline values: CDR1 LNHDA, CDR2 SQIVND (reference sequence). The CDR3 has 14 residues.